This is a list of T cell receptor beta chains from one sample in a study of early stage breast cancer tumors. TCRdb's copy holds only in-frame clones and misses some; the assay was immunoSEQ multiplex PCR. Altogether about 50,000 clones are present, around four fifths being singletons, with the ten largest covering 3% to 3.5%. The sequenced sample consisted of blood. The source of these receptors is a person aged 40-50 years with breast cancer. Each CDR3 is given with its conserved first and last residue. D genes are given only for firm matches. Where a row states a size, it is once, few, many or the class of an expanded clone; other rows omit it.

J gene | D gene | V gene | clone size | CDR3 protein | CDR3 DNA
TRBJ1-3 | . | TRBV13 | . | CASSPSGNTIYF | TGTGCCAGCAGCCCCTCAGGAAACACCATATATTTT
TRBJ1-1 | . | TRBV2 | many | CASRFQEASPEAFF | TGTGCCAGCAGGTTCCAAGAGGCAAGCCCTGAAGCTTTCTTT
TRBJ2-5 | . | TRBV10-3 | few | CAISESPNQETQYF | TGTGCCATCAGTGAGTCTCCCAACCAAGAGACCCAGTACTTC
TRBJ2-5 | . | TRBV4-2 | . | CASSQDRARDQYF | TGTGCCAGCAGCCAAGATCGGGCTAGGGACCAGTACTTC
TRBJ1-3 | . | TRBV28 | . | CASSLLGGASGNTIYF | TGTGCCAGCAGCCTTCTGGGGGGTGCCTCTGGAAACACCATATATTTT
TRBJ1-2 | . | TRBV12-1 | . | CASSFDSDGYTF | TGTGCCAGCAGCTTTGATTCGGATGGCTACACCTTC
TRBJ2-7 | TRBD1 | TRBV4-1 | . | CASRKSGQGSYEQYF | TGCGCCAGCAGAAAGAGCGGACAGGGCTCCTACGAGCAGTACTTC
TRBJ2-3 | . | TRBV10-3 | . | CAITRDPPLSTDTQYF | TGTGCCATCACCCGGGACCCACCCCTCAGCACAGATACGCAGTATTTT
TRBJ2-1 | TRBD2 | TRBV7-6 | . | CASSPGLAGVYNEQFF | TGTGCCAGCAGCCCAGGACTAGCGGGAGTCTACAATGAGCAGTTCTTC
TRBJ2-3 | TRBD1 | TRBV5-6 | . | CASSLQGPTDTQYF | TGTGCCAGCAGCTTACAGGGGCCCACAGATACGCAGTATTTT
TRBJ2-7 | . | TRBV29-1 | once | CSVDRGGPNYEQYF | TGCAGCGTTGATCGAGGTGGACCTAACTACGAGCAGTACTTC
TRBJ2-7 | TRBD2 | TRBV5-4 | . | CASSGGTSDPYEQYF | TGTGCCAGCAGCGGCGGGACTAGCGATCCCTACGAGCAGTACTTC
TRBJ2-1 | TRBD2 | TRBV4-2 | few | CASSRQTSDNEQFF | TGTGCCAGCAGCCGACAGACTAGCGACAATGAGCAGTTCTTC
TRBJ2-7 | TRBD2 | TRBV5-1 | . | CASSPGVAGGPGEQYF | TGCGCCAGCAGCCCTGGAGTAGCGGGAGGGCCGGGCGAGCAGTACTTC
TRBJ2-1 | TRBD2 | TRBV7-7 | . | CASSVTSGGSEQFF | TGTGCTAGCAGCGTGACTAGCGGAGGAAGTGAGCAGTTCTTC
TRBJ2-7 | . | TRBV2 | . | CASSGERPPQYF | TGTGCCAGCAGTGGGGAGCGCCCCCCGCAGTACTTC
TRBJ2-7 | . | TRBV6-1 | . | CASSEMRSSYEQYF | TGTGCCAGCAGTGAAATGCGGTCCTCCTACGAGCAGTACTTC
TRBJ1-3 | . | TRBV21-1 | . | CASSERTGSGNTIYF | TGTGCCAGCAGCGAGCGGACAGGGTCAGGAAACACCATATATTTT
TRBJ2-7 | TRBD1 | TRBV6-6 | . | CASSPAGTGFPYEQYF | TGTGCCAGCAGTCCGGCAGGGACAGGTTTTCCCTACGAGCAGTACTTC
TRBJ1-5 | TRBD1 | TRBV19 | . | CASSPQGGQPQHF | TGTGCCAGTAGCCCCCAGGGGGGACAGCCCCAGCATTTT
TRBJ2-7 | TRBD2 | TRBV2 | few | CASSGVAEAGGEQYF | TGTGCCAGCAGTGGGGTAGCGGAGGCCGGGGGGGAGCAGTACTTC
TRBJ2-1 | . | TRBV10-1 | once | CASSEDPSGEQFF | TGCGCCAGCAGTGAGGACCCGAGTGGCGAGCAGTTCTTC
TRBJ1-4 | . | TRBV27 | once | CASSLRRDEKLFF | TGTGCCAGCAGTTTAAGAAGGGATGAAAAACTGTTTTTT
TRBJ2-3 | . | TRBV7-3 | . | CASSLSNIGTDTQYF | TGTGCCAGCAGCTTATCTAATATAGGCACAGATACGCAGTATTTT
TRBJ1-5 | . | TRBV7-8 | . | CASSRGGGNSNQPQHF | TGTGCCAGCAGCCGCGGAGGGGGAAATAGCAATCAGCCCCAGCATTTT
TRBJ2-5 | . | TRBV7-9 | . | CASTLGQETQYF | TGTGCCAGCACCCTGGGGCAAGAGACCCAGTACTTC
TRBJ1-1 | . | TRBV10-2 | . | CASSEQGATEAFF | TGCGCCAGCAGTGAACAGGGCGCCACTGAAGCTTTCTTT
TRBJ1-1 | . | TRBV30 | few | CAWSVETEAFF | TGTGCCTGGAGTGTGGAGACTGAAGCTTTCTTT
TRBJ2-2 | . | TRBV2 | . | CASTLNTGELFF | TGTGCCAGCACACTTAACACCGGGGAGCTGTTTTTT
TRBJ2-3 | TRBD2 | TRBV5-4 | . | CASRLAGETDTQYF | TGTGCCAGCAGACTAGCGGGAGAAACAGATACGCAGTATTTT
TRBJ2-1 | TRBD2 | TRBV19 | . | CASSMAGRRAGGFGDEQFF | TGTGCCAGTAGTATGGCAGGTCGGCGAGCGGGAGGGTTTGGCGATGAGCAGTTCTTC
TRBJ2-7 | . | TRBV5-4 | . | CASSFGSSYEQYF | TGTGCCAGCAGCTTTGGGAGCTCCTACGAGCAGTACTTC
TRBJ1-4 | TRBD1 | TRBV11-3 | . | CASSSGTGGVREKLFF | TGTGCCAGCAGCTCCGGGACAGGGGGAGTGAGAGAAAAACTGTTTTTT
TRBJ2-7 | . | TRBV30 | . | CAWSVLVEQYF | TGTGCCTGGAGTGTATTGGTCGAGCAGTACTTC
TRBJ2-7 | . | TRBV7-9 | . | CASSPGVEQYF | TGTGCCAGCAGCCCGGGTGTCGAGCAGTACTTC
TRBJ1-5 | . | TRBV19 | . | CASSMEGRGGQPQHF | TGTGCCAGTAGTATGGAGGGGCGGGGGGGTCAGCCCCAGCATTTT
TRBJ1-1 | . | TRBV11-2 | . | CASSLVGQGLTEAFF | TGTGCCAGCAGCTTAGTAGGCCAGGGCCTCACTGAAGCTTTCTTT
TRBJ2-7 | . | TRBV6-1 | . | CASSVLRGEQYF | TGTGCCAGCAGTGTTCTACGAGGCGAGCAGTACTTC
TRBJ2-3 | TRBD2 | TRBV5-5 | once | CASSLPSGAPTDTQYF | TGTGCCAGCAGTTTGCCTAGCGGGGCTCCCACAGATACGCAGTATTTT
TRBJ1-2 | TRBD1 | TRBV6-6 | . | CASIEAGGGGSQGYTF | TGTGCCAGCATCGAGGCAGGAGGAGGGGGCTCGCAGGGCTACACCTTC
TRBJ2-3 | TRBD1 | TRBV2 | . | CASTPRQGADTQYF | TGTGCCAGCACCCCCAGGCAGGGGGCAGATACGCAGTATTTT
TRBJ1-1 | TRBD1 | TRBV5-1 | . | CASSLGQVATEAFF | TGCGCCAGCAGCCTCGGACAGGTAGCCACTGAAGCTTTCTTT
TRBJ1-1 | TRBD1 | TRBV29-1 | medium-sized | CSVNGRQGNTEAFF | TGCAGCGTCAACGGGAGACAGGGGAACACTGAAGCTTTCTTT
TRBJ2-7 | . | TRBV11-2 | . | CASSARIPGGAGYEQYF | TGTGCCAGCAGCGCCCGTATCCCAGGAGGGGCGGGTTACGAGCAGTACTTC
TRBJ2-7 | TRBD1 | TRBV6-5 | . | CASSPDRGQGQYF | TGTGCCAGCAGTCCGGACAGGGGGCAGGGGCAGTACTTC
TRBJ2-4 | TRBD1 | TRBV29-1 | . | CSVGGQGKNIQYF | TGCAGCGTTGGCGGACAGGGGAAAAACATTCAGTACTTC
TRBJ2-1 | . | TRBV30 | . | CAWSVQGGEQFF | TGTGCCTGGAGTGTACAGGGTGGGGAGCAGTTCTTC
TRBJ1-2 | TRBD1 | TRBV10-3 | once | CAIRHGQGLGYTF | TGTGCCATCAGACACGGACAGGGTTTGGGCTACACCTTC
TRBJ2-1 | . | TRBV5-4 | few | CASSPSTGNEQFF | TGTGCCAGCAGCCCGTCGACGGGCAATGAGCAGTTCTTC
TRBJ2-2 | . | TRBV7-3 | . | CASSLDYSRTGELFF | TGTGCCAGCAGCTTAGATTACAGTCGCACCGGGGAGCTGTTTTTT
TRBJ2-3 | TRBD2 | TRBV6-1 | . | CASSDWWGSGRALDTQYF | TGTGCCAGCAGTGACTGGTGGGGTAGCGGGAGGGCTTTGGATACGCAGTATTTT
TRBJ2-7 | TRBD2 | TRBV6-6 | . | CASSYRAGASYEQYF | TGTGCCAGCAGTTACAGAGCGGGAGCTTCCTACGAGCAGTACTTC